Following are 8 T cell receptor beta chains from one sample sequenced in a study of blood T cell repertoires in COVID-19. This table comes from immunoSEQ multiplex PCR, and its TCRdb copy is limited to in-frame clones, with some not included. The table records around 38,000 clones, around 90% of them present only once. The sequencing sample was made of peripheral blood. Every receptor here comes from a man aged 55 to 70 with COVID-19, enrolled during active disease.

The rearrangement joins TRBV5-1 to TRBJ2-1, with D tentatively TRBD2 (6 bases). Trimming took 3 bases from V and 7 from J, leaving 17 bases between them. This CDR3 is 15 amino acids long. CDR1 is SGHRS and CDR2 is YFSETQ in the germline V gene. CDR3 region: CASSSGELGRNEQFF. In nucleotides, the CDR3 is TGCGCCAGCAGCTCGGGGGAGTTGGGTAGGAATGAGCAGTTCTTC.

V usage is TRBV28 and J usage is TRBJ1-5; possible D gene TRBD1, 5 bases. The CDR3 runs to 15 residues. Germline CDR1 and CDR2: MDHEN and SYDVKM. V was shortened by 7 bases and J by 2 bases, with 15 bases between the two germline ends. The CDR3 bases are TGTGCCAGCAAGGATGGGGCGAAGGGCAATCAGCCCCAGCATTTT. Amino acid sequence: CASKDGAKGNQPQHF.

CDR3 nucleotide sequence: TGTGCCAGCAGCAAAGGGACAGTTAGCACAGATACGCAGTATTTT. Protein sequence: CASSKGTVSTDTQYF. The chain joins TRBV9 to TRBJ2-3; 7 bases are a match to TRBD1. CDR3 length equals 15 residues. Germline CDR1 reads SGDLS; CDR2 reads YYNGEE. J gave up 0 bases and V 4 bases, and 5 bases lay outside the gene matches.

The chain couples TRBV4-2 to TRBJ1-5; no firm D call. The germline V and J ends were trimmed by 1 base and 6 bases, with 7 bases remaining between them. In germline, CDR1 is LGHNA, CDR2 YNFKEQ. This CDR3 is 13 amino acids long. The CDR3 sequence is CASSQGAGQPQHF. The CDR3 nucleotides read TGTGCCAGCAGCCAAGGGGCTGGTCAGCCCCAGCATTTT.

The V call is TRBV18, the J call TRBJ2-7, with TRBD1 as a possible D gene (5 bases). V dropped 6 bases and J dropped 6 bases, with 15 bases sitting between them. The CDR3 loop spans 13 amino acids. Germline loops: CDR1 KGHSH, CDR2 LQKENI. In DNA form, the CDR3 reads TGTGCCAGCTCGGACGCAGGGCGGTCCGAGCAGTACTTC. Amino acid sequence: CASSDAGRSEQYF.

The rearrangement links TRBV19 to TRBJ1-6; 10 bases map to TRBD1. This CDR3 contains 15 residues. J lost 7 bases, V lost 6 bases, and 6 bases had no gene match. In germline, CDR1 is LNHDA, CDR2 SQIVND (reference sequence). The CDR3 here is CASRRPGQGNSPLHF. The CDR3 DNA sequence: TGTGCCAGTAGACGTCCGGGACAGGGGAATTCACCCCTCCACTTT.

V and J are TRBV15 and TRBJ1-3; D not resolved. This CDR3 comprises 15 residues. V was trimmed by 0 bases and J by 0 bases, leaving 6 bases between them. Germline CDR1 is LNHNV and CDR2 is YYDKDF (reference sequence). The CDR3: CATSRDVFSGNTIYF. CDR3 nucleotide sequence: TGTGCCACCAGCAGAGACGTGTTCTCTGGAAACACCATATATTTT.

This chain joins TRBV2 and TRBJ1-5; D perhaps matches TRBD1 (6 bases). The CDR3 totals 13 residues. From germline, CDR1 is SNHLY and CDR2 FYNNEI. V shed 9 bases and J shed 5 bases, with 14 bases lying between them. The CDR3 loop is CASSPTGYQPQHF. The CDR3 DNA follows: TGTGCCAGTAGTCCTACAGGGTATCAGCCCCAGCATTTT.